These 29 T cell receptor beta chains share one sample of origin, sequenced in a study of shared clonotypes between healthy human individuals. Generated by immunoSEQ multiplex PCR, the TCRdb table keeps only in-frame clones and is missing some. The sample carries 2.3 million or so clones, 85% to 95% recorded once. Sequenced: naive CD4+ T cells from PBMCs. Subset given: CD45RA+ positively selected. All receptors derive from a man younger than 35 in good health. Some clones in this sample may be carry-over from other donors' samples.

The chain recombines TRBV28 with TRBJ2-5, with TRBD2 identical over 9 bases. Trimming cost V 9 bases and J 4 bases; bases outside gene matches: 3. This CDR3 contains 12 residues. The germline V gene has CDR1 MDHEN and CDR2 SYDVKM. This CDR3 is CASAGGRETQYF. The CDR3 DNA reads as TGTGCCAGTGCGGGGGGGCGAGAGACCCAGTACTTC.

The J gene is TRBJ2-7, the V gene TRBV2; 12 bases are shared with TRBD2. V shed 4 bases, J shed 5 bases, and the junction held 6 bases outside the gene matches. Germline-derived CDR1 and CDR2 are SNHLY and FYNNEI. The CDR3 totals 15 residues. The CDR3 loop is CASSATSGRQNEQYF. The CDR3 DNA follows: TGTGCCAGCAGTGCGACTAGCGGGAGACAAAACGAGCAGTACTTC. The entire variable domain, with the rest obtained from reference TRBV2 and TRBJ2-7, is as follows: EPEVTQTPSHQVTQMGQEVILRCVPISNHLYFYWYRQILGQKVEFLVSFYNNEISEKSEIFDDQFSVERPDGSNFTLKIRSTKLEDSAMYFCASSATSGRQNEQYFGPGTRLTVT.

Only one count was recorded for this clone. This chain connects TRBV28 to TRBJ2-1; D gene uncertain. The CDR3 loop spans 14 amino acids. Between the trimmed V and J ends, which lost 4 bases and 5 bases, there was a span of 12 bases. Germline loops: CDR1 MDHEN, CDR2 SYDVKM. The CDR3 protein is CASSSPAQDNEQFF. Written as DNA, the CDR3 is TGTGCCAGCAGTTCACCAGCGCAGGACAATGAGCAGTTCTTC.

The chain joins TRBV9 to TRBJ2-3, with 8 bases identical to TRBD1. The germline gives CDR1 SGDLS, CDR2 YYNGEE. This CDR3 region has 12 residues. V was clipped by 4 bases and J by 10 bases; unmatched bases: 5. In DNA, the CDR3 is TGTGCCAGCAGCAGGACAGGGCCAGCGCAGTATTTT. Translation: CASSRTGPAQYF.

Written as DNA, the CDR3 is TGTGCCAGCAGTTTGGGCATACTAGGGGAAAAACTGTTTTTT. Translated: CASSLGILGEKLFF. This rearrangement joins TRBV27 to TRBJ1-4; unclear D gene. The CDR3 runs to 14 residues. The V end lost 3 bases, the J end lost 8 bases, and 13 bases lay between the germline ends. Germline V gene sequence: CDR1 MNHEY, CDR2 SMNVEV (reference sequence).

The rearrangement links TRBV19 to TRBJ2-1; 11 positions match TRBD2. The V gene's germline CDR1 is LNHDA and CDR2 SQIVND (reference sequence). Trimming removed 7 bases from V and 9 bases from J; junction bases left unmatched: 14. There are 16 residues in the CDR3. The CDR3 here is CASTHLGLAGGGEQFF. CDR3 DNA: TGTGCCAGTACCCACCTGGGTCTAGCGGGAGGAGGTGAGCAGTTCTTC.

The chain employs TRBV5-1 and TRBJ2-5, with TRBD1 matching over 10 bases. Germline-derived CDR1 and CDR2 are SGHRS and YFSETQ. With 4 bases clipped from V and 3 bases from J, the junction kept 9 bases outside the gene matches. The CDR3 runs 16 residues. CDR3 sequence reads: CASSLGRGQGKETQYF. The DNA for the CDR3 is TGCGCCAGCAGCCTTGGGCGGGGACAGGGGAAAGAGACCCAGTACTTC.

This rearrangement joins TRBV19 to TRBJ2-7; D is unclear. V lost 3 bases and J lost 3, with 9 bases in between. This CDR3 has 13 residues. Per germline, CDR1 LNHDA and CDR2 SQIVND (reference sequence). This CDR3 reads CASSIDTIYEQYF. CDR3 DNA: TGTGCCAGTAGTATTGATACTATCTACGAGCAGTACTTC. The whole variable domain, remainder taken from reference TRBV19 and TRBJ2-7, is DGGITQSPKYLFRKEGQNVTLSCEQNLNHDAMYWYRQDPGQGLRLIYYSQIVNDFQKGDIAEGYSVSREKKESFPLTVTSAQKNPTAFYLCASSIDTIYEQYFGPGTRLTVT.

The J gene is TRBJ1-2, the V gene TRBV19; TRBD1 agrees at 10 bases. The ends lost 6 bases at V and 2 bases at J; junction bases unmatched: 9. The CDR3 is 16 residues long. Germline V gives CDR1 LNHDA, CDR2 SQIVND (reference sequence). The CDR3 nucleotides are TGTGCCAGTAGCACCCGGGACAGGGGCCGCAACTATGGCTACACCTTC. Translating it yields CASSTRDRGRNYGYTF.

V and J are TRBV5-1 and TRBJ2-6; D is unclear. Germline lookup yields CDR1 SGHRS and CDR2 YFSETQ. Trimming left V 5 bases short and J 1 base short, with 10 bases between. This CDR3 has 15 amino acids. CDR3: CASSDTESGANVLTF. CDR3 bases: TGCGCCAGCAGTGATACAGAGTCTGGGGCCAACGTCCTGACTTTC. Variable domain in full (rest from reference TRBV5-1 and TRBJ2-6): KAGVTQTPRYLIKTRGQQVTLSCSPISGHRSVSWYQQTPGQGLQFLFEYFSETQRNKGNFPGRFSGRQFSNSRSEMNVSTLELGDSALYLCASSDTESGANVLTFGAGSRLTVL.

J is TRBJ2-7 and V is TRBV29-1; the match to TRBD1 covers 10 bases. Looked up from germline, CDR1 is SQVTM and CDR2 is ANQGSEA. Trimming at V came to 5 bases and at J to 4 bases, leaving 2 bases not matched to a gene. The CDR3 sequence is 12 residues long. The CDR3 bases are TGCAGCGTTACGGGACAGGGGTACGAGCAGTACTTC. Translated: CSVTGQGYEQYF.

CDR3 residues: CASGSGLAGTWDTQYF. The DNA of the CDR3 is TGTGCTAGTGGTTCGGGACTAGCGGGAACCTGGGATACGCAGTATTTT. This chain uses TRBV12-5 with TRBJ2-3, with 13 bases matching TRBD2. V lost 4 bases, J lost 6 bases, and 7 bases stayed unmatched. The CDR3 has 16 amino acids. The germline gives CDR1 LGHNT, CDR2 FRNRAP.

CDR3 region: CASSLGGAMTGDTQYF. As DNA, the CDR3 is TGTGCCAGCAGCTTAGGGGGGGCTATGACTGGAGATACGCAGTATTTT. The chain employs TRBV11-2 and TRBJ2-3; D could derive from TRBD1 or TRBD2 (6 bases each). In germline, CDR1 is SGHAT, CDR2 FQNNGV. The length of the CDR3 is 16 residues. Deletions cut 1 base from V and 5 bases from J, with 16 bases between. The full variable domain, its missing parts supplied by reference TRBV11-2 and TRBJ2-3, is EAGVAQSPRYKIIEKRQSVAFWCNPISGHATLYWYQQILGQGPKLLIQFQNNGVVDDSQLPKDRFSAERLKGVDSTLKIQPAKLEDSAVYLCASSLGGAMTGDTQYFGPGTRLTVL.

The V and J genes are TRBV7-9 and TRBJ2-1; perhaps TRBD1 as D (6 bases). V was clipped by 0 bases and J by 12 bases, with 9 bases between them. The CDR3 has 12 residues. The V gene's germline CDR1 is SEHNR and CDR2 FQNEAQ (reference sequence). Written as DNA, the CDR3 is TGTGCCAGCAGCTTAGCGGGACAAAGGCAGTTCTTC. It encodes CASSLAGQRQFF.

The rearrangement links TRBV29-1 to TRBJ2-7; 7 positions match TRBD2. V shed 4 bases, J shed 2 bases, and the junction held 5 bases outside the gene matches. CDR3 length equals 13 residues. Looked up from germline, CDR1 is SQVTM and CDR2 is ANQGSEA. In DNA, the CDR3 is TGCAGCGTTGTGGGAGGGGAGACCTACGAGCAGTACTTC. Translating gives CSVVGGETYEQYF.

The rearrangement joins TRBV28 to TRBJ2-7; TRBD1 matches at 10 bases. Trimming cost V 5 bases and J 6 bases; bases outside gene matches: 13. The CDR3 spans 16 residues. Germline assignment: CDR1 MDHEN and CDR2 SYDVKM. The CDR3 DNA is TGTGCCAGCAGTGGCGCAGACAGGGGGCGGGGACCCGAGCAGTACTTC. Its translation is CASSGADRGRGPEQYF. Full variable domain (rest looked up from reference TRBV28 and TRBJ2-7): DVKVTQSSRYLVKRTGEKVFLECVQDMDHENMFWYRQDPGLGLRLIYFSYDVKMKEKGDIPEGYSVSREKKERFSLILESASTNQTSMYLCASSGADRGRGPEQYFGPGTRLTVT.

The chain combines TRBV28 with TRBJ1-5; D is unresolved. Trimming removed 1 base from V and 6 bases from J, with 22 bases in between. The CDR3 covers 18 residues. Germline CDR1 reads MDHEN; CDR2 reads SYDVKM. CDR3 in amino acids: CASSLSNPALGGSQPQHF. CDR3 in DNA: TGTGCCAGCAGTTTATCCAACCCCGCTTTAGGAGGGAGTCAGCCCCAGCATTTT.

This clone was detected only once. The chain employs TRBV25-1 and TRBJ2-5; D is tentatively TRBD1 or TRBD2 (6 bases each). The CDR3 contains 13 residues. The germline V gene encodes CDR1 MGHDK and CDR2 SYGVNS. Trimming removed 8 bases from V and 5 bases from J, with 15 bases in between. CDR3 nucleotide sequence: TGTGCCAGCCTTGAGTCGGGGGCGGAGACCCAGTACTTC. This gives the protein CASLESGAETQYF.

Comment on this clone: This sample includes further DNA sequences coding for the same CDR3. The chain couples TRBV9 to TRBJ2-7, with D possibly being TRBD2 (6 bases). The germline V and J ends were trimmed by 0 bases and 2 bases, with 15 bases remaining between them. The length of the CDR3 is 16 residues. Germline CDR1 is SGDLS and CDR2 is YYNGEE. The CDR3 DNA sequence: TGTGCCAGCAGCGTAGTTGGTGGGACTGCCCCCTACGAGCAGTACTTC. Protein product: CASSVVGGTAPYEQYF.

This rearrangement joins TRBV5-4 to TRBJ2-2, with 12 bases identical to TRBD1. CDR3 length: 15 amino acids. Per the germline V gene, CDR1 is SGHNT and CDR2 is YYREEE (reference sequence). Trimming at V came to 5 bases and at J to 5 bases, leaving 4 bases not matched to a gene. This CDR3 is CASSGDRGRTGELFF. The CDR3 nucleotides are TGTGCCAGCAGTGGGGACAGGGGGCGAACCGGGGAGCTGTTTTTT.

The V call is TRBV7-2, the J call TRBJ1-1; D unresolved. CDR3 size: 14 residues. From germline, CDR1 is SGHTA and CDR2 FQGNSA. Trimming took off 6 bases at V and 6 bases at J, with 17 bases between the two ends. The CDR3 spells CASRTRLIGPEAFF. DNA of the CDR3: TGTGCCAGCAGGACAAGACTCATCGGGCCTGAAGCTTTCTTT.

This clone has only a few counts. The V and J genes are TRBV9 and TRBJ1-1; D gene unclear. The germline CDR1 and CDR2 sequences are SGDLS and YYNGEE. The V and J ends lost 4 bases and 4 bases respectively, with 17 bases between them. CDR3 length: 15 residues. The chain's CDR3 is CASSIFPGEGTEAFF. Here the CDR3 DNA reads TGTGCCAGCAGCATCTTTCCAGGAGAAGGCACTGAAGCTTTCTTT.

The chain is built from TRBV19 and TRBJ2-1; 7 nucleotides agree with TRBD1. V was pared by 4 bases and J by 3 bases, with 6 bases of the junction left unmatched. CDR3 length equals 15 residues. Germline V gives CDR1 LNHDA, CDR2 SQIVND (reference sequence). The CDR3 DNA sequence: TGTGCCAGTAGTAACAGGGGATATGTCTACAATGAGCAGTTCTTC. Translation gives CASSNRGYVYNEQFF.

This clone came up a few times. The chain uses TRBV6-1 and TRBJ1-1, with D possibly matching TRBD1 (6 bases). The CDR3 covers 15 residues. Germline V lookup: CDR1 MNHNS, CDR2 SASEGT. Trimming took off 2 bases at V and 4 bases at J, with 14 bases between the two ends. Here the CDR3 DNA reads TGTGCCAGCAGTGAATTGACAGGCCCCATCACTGAAGCTTTCTTT. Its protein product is CASSELTGPITEAFF.

The CDR3 protein is CASSLQPGWLYF. The CDR3 nucleotides are TGTGCCAGCAGCTTGCAGCCGGGGTGGTTGTACTTC. The chain is built from TRBV5-5 and TRBJ2-7; tentatively, D is TRBD2 (5 bases). This CDR3 is 12 amino acids long. V lost 1 base, J lost 12 bases, and 14 bases lay in between. Germline-derived CDR1 and CDR2 are SGHKS and YYEKEE (reference sequence).

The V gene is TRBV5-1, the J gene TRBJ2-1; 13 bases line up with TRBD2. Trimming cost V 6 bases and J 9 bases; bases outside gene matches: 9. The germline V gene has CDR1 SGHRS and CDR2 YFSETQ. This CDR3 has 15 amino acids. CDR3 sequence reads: CASTPAGTSGTEQFF. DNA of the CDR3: TGCGCCAGCACACCAGCCGGGACTAGCGGGACTGAGCAGTTCTTC.

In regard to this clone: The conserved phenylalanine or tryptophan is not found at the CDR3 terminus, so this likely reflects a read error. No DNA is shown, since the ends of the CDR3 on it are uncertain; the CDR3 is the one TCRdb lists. CDR3 protein: CASREPGGQALGS. The V call is TRBV6-1, the J call TRBJ1-2; TRBD1 is the table's D call and was not checked against the DNA. Germline V CDR1 and CDR2: MNHNS, SASEGT. The CDR3 sequence runs 13 residues, both termini included.

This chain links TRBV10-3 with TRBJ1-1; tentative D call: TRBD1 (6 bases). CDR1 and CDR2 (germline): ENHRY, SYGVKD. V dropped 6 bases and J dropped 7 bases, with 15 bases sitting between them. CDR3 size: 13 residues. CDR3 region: CAIRPTDSLEAFF. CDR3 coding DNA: TGTGCCATCAGACCCACGGACAGCCTTGAAGCTTTCTTT.

This chain's CDR3 is CASSPSRGIDSPLHF. CDR3 nucleotides: TGCGCCAGCAGCCCGTCGAGGGGGATAGATTCACCCCTCCACTTT. The chain links TRBV4-1 to TRBJ1-6; perhaps TRBD1 as D (6 bases). V dropped 4 bases and J dropped 8 bases, with 15 bases sitting between them. The V gene's germline CDR1 is MGHRA and CDR2 YSYEKL. The CDR3 spans 15 residues.